This T cell receptor beta chain was documented in a study of OX40 agonist ivuxolimab in advanced cancers. Only in-frame clones appear in the TCRdb table, and some are missing; sequencing was by immunoSEQ multiplex PCR. The sample consists of around 97,000 clones, less than 90% of them appearing once. The V and J ends lost 5 bases and 0 bases, in that order; junction bases with no gene match: 10. CDR3 size: 18 residues. Germline V lookup: CDR1 SQVTM, CDR2 ANQGSEA. This chain connects TRBV29-1 to TRBJ2-3; 14 bases are shared with TRBD2. The source material was CD4+ or CD8+ T cells sorted from blood, sampled in a trial of the OX40 agonist ivuxolimab. The sequence was obtained from an adult with an advanced solid tumor such as melanoma, head and neck, liver or kidney cancer. CDR3 DNA sequence: TGCAGCGTTCTACCGACTAGCGGGAGGGCCTCGAGCACAGATACGCAGTATTTT. Translated: CSVLPTSGRASSTDTQYF.